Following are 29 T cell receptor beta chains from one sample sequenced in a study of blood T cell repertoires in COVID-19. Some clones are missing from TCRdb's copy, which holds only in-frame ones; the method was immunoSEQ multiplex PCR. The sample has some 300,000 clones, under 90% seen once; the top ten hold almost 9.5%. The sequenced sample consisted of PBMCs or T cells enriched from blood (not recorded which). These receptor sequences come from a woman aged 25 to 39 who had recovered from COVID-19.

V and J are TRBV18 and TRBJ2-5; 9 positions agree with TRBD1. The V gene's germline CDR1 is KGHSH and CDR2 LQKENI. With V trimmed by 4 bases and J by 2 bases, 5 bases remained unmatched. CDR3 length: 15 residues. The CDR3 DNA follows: TGTGCCAGCTCACGACTACAGGGGGCTCAAGAGACCCAGTACTTC. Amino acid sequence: CASSRLQGAQETQYF. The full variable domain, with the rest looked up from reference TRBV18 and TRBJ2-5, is NAGVMQNPRHLVRRRGQEARLRCSPMKGHSHVYWYRQLPEEGLKFMVYLQKENIIDESGMPKERFSAEFPKEGPSILRIQQVVRGDSAAYFCASSRLQGAQETQYFGPGTRLLVL.

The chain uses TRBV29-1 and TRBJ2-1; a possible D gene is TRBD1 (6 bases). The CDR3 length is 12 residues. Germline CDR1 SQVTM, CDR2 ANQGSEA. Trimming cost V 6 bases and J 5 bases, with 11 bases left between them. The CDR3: CSVRTDHNEQFF. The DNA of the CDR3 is TGCAGCGTAAGGACAGACCACAATGAGCAGTTCTTC.

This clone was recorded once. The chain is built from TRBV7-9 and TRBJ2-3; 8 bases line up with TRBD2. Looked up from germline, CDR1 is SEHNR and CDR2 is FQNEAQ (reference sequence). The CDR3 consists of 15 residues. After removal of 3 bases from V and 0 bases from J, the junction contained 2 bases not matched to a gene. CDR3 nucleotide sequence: TGTGCCAGCAGCTTGAGCGGGGGTAGCACAGATACGCAGTATTTT. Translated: CASSLSGGSTDTQYF.

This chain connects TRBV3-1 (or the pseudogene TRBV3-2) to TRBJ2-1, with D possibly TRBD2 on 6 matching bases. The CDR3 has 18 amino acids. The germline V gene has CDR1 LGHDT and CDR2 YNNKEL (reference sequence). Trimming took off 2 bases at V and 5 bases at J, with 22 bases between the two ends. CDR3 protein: CASSQPTSSARPNNEQFF. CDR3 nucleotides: TGTGCCAGCAGCCAACCTACCTCTAGCGCGCGGCCGAACAATGAGCAGTTCTTC.

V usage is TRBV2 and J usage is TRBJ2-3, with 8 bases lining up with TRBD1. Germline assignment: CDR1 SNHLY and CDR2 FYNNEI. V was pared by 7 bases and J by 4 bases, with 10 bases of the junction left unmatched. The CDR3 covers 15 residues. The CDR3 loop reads CASTVGQGGADTQYF. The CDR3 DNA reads TGTGCCAGCACGGTCGGACAGGGAGGAGCAGATACGCAGTATTTT.

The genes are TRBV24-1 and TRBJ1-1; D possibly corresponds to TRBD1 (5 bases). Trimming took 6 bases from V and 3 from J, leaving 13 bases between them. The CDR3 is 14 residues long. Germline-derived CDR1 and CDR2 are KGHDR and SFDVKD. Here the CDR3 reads CATSSAGSDTEAFF. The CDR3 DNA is TGTGCCACCAGTTCAGCAGGGTCGGACACTGAAGCTTTCTTT.

Here the CDR3 reads CASSFRRFGGEAFF. The CDR3 DNA reads TGTGCCAGCAGCTTTCGGAGGTTCGGGGGGGAAGCTTTCTTT. This chain links TRBV5-8 with TRBJ1-1; tentatively, D is TRBD1 (5 bases). The CDR3 runs to 14 residues. V was clipped by 2 bases and J by 8 bases, with 16 bases between them. CDR1 and CDR2 from the germline V gene are SGHTS and YDEGEE.

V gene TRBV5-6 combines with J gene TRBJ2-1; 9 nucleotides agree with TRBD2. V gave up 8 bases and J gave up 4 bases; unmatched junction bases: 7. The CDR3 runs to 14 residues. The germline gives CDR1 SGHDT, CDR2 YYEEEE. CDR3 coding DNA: TGTGCCAGTATACTAGCGGGCCGATACAATGAGCAGTTCTTC. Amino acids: CASILAGRYNEQFF.

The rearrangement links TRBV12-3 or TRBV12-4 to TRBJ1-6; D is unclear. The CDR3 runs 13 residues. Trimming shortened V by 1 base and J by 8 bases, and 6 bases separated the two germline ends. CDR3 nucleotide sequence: TGTGCCAGCAGTTTAGTCCGAGATTCACCCCTCCACTTT. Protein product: CASSLVRDSPLHF.

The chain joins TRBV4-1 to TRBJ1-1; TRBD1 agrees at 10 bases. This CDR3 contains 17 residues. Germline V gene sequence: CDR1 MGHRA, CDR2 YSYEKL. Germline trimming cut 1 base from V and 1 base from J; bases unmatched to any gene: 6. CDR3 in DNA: TGCGCCAGCAGCCAAGGGGACAGGGGCTACGAGAACACTGAAGCTTTCTTT. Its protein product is CASSQGDRGYENTEAFF.

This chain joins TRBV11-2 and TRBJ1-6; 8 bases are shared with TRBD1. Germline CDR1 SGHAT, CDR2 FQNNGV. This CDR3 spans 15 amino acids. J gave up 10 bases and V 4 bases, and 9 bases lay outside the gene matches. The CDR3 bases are TGTGCCAGCAGCTCCAAACAGGGGGTCGAATCACCCCTCCACTTT. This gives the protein CASSSKQGVESPLHF.

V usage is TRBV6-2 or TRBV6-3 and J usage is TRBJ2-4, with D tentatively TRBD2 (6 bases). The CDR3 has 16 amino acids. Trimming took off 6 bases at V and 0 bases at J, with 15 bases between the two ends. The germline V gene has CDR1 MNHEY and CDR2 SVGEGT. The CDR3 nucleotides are TGTGCCAGCAGCTCCGGGACTTTCATAGCCAAAAACATTCAGTACTTC. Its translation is CASSSGTFIAKNIQYF.

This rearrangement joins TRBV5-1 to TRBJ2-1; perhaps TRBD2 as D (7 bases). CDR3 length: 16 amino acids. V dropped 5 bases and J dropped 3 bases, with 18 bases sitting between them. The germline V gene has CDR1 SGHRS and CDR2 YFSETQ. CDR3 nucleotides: TGCGCCAGCAGTTTAGGGGGGAGCGGGGTCTACAATGAGCAGTTCTTC. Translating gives CASSLGGSGVYNEQFF.

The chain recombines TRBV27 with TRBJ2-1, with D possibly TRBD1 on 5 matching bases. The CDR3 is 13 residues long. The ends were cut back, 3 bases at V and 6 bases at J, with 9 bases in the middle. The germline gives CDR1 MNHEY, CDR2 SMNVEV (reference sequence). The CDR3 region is CASSLGLVNEQFF. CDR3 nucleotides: TGTGCCAGCAGTTTGGGGCTAGTCAATGAGCAGTTCTTC.

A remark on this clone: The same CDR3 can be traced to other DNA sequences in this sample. CDR3 in amino acids: CASSQDTYEQYF. In DNA form, the CDR3 reads TGTGCCAGCAGCCAAGACACCTACGAGCAGTACTTC. The chain has TRBV3-1 (or the pseudogene TRBV3-2) and TRBJ2-7; unclear D gene. Trimming shortened V by 0 bases and J by 2 bases, and 2 bases separated the two germline ends. The germline V gene has CDR1 LGHDT and CDR2 YNNKEL (reference sequence). The CDR3 has 12 amino acids.

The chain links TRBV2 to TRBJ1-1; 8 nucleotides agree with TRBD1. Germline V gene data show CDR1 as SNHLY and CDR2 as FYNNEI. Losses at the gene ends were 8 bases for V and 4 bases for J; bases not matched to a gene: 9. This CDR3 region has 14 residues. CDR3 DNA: TGTGCCAGCGACCCAGGGGGCCGTGGCACTGAAGCTTTCTTT. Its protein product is CASDPGGRGTEAFF. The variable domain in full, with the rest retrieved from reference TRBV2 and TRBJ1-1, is EPEVTQTPSHQVTQMGQEVILRCVPISNHLYFYWYRQILGQKVEFLVSFYNNEISEKSEIFDDQFSVERPDGSNFTLKIRSTKLEDSAMYFCASDPGGRGTEAFFGQGTRLTVV.

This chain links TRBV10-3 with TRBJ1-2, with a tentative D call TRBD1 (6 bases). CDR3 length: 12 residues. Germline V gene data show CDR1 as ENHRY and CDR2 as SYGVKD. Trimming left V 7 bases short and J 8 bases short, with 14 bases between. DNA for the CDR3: TGTGCCATCAATGGAGACAGGTGGGGCTACACCTTC. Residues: CAINGDRWGYTF.

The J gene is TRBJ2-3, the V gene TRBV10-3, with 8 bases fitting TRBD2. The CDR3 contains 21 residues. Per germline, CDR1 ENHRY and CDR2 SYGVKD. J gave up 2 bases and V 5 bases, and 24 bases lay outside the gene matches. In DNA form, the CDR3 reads TGTGCCATCAGTCAGGAGGGTGTTAGCGGGACGCTTCTTTCAGCCACAGATACGCAGTATTTT. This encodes CAISQEGVSGTLLSATDTQYF.

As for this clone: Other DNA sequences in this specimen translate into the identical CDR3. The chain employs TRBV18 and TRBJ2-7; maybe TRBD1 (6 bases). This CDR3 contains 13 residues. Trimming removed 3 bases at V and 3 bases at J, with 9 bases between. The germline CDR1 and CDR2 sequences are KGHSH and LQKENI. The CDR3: CASSPQGSYEQYF. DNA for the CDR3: TGTGCCAGCTCACCTCAGGGGAGCTACGAGCAGTACTTC.

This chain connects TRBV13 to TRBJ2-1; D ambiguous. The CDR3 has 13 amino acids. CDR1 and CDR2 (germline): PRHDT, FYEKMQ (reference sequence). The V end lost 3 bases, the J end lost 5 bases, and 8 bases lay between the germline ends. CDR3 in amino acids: CASSFLTNNEQFF. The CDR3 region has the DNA TGTGCCAGCAGCTTTTTGACAAACAATGAGCAGTTCTTC.

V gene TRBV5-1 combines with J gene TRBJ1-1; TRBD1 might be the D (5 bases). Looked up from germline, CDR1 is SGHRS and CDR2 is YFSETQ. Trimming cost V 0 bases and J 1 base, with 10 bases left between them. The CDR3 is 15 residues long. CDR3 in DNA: TGCGCCAGCAGCTTGGAACCAACAGGGAACACTGAAGCTTTCTTT. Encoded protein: CASSLEPTGNTEAFF.

The CDR3 sequence is CASSFGLVSAGYNQPQHF. The CDR3 DNA reads as TGTGCCAGCAGTTTTGGTCTCGTTTCGGCAGGGTACAATCAGCCCCAGCATTTT. The V and J genes are TRBV28 and TRBJ1-5, with a weak D call TRBD1 (5 bases). CDR1 is MDHEN, CDR2 SYDVKM, per germline. Between the trimmed V and J ends, which lost 3 bases and 3 bases, there was a span of 21 bases. The CDR3 totals 18 residues.

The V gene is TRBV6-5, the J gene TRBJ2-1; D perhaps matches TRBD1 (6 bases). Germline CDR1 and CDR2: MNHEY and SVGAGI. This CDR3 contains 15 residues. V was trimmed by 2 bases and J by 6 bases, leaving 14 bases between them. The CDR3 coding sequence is TGTGCCAGCAGTTACCACAGGGAGTGGGGCAATGAGCAGTTCTTC. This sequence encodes CASSYHREWGNEQFF.

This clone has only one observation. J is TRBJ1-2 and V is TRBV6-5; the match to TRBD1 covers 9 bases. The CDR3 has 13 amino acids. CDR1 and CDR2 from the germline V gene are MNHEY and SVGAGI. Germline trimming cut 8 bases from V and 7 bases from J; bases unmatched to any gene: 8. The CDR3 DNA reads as TGTGCCAGCGGGAACAGGGGACAGGGTGGCTACACCTTC. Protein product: CASGNRGQGGYTF.

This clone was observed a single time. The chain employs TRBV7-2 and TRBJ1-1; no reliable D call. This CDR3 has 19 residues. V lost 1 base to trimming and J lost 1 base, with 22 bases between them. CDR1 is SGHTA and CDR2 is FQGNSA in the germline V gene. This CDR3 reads CASSLGSGGIRGRNTEAFF. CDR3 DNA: TGTGCCAGCAGCTTAGGAAGCGGAGGGATCCGGGGAAGGAACACTGAAGCTTTCTTT.

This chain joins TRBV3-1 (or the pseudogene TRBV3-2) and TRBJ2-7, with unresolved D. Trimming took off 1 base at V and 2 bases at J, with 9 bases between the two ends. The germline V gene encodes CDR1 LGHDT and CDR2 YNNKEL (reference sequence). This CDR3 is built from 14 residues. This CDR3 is CASSQGGFTYEQYF. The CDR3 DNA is TGTGCCAGCAGCCAAGGCGGTTTCACCTACGAGCAGTACTTC.

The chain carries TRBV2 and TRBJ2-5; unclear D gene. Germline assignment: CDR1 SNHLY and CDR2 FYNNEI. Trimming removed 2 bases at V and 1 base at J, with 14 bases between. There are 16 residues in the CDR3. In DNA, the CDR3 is TGTGCCAGCAGTGAAACGGCAGGCTACTTCCAAGAGACCCAGTACTTC. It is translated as CASSETAGYFQETQYF. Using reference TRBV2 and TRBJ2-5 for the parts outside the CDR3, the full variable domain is EPEVTQTPSHQVTQMGQEVILRCVPISNHLYFYWYRQILGQKVEFLVSFYNNEISEKSEIFDDQFSVERPDGSNFTLKIRSTKLEDSAMYFCASSETAGYFQETQYFGPGTRLLVL.

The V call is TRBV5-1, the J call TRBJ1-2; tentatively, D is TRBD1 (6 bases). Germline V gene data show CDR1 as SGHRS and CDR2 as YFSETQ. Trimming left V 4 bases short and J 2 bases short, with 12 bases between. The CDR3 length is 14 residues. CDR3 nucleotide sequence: TGCGCCAGCAGCCCACCTCAGGGGAACTATGGCTACACCTTC. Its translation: CASSPPQGNYGYTF.

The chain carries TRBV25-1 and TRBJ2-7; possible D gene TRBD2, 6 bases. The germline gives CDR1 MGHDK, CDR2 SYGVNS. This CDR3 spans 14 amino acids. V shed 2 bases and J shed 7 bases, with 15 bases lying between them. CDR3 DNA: TGTGCCAGCAGTGAACGGGAGCGGGTTGGAGAGCAGTACTTC. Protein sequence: CASSERERVGEQYF.